This TCR beta chain was identified in a study of immune evolution from preneoplasia to lung adenocarcinoma. J gave up 4 bases and V 2 bases, and 4 bases lay outside the gene matches. CDR3 length: 15 residues. Germline CDR1 SGHTS, CDR2 YDEGEE. Libraries were prepared by immunoSEQ multiplex PCR; TCRdb keeps only in-frame clonotypes and omits some of them. The sample has thousands of clones, roughly 84% seen once; the top ten hold 2% to 3%. Source material: FFPE minimally invasive lung adenocarcinoma tissue. The sequence was obtained from a person older than 75 with lung adenocarcinoma. This sequence joins TRBV5-8 and TRBJ1-2; the match to TRBD1 covers 11 bases. The DNA for the CDR3 is TGTGCCAGCAGCTTTGGACAGGGGGCAGTCTATGGCTACACCTTC. This codes for CASSFGQGAVYGYTF.